This T cell receptor beta chain was recorded in a study of blood T cell repertoires in COVID-19 (dated by TCRdb to the early 2020s). Looking at the study overall: Samples from collaborators originated in the United States, Italy and Spain and spanned both the acute and convalescent phases of COVID-19. Samples came from the ongoing ImmuneRACE study (first 160 participants) plus 1,254 subjects from 6 global collaborators. A de-identified subject ID, COVID-19 status, age in years and sex were almost always included in the sample metadata. Where available, HLA class I and class II types were obtained from metadata supplied by the sample provider rather than from assay-based typing. Deeply sampled blood TCRbeta repertoires from subjects exposed to, actively infected with, or recovered from COVID-19 were included in the dataset. The material from the prospective study consisted of cDNA or gDNA derived from T cells, B-cell-depleted T cells, or PBMCs. The repertoires were released in a freely available public database intended as a resource for research on the immune response to SARS-CoV-2. Study-wide conclusions, independent of this receptor: Clinical and demographic metadata were provided uncurated, with the amount varying by source and participant.

About this clone itself: Its antigen target is currently unknown. Within one base of it there is no much larger clone, and no base qualities were kept.

The immunoSEQ Assay, a bias-controlled multiplex PCR, was used to amplify TCRbeta CDR3 regions from genomic DNA. Concerning the study's data processing: Within the assay, amplification of reference gene primers was used to estimate how many nucleated cells each sample contained. Sequence reads were collapsed and filtered to measure the absolute abundance of every unique TCRbeta CDR3 rearrangement. For each sample, productive Simpson clonality was calculated as the square root of Simpson's diversity index across productive rearrangements. In its TCRdb copy, this immuneACCESS table keeps in-frame sequences only and misses some clones. Where compared with another copy, unresolved V genes explain less than half of these, and the others have no known cause. V, J and clone size are those of that table, while D and trimming were read from the DNA. The sample has 70,000 to 80,000 clones on record, roughly 80% of them singletons. Around 10% of the sample is taken by the ten largest.

The collaborating institutions used their own protocols to collect whole blood in K2EDTA tubes. Collaborator samples were shipped for TCRbeta analysis as frozen whole blood, isolated PBMCs, or DNA extracted from either sample type. V drops 0 bases and J drops 9 bases, leaving 11 bases in between. The CDR3 spans 13 residues, from the cysteine through the phenylalanine. Of the read, only the CDR3 DNA is kept; its 39 bases are in frame from base 1. Reading the germline V gene gives CDR1 SGDLS and CDR2 YYNGEE. This clonotype was sampled from a man in his fifties with acute or convalescent COVID-19. This receptor chain uses TRBV9 and TRBJ2-3; D gene: possibly TRBD2, on 5 matching bases. Sequencing input: peripheral blood. Read as DNA, the sequence is TGTGCCAGCAGCGTAGGGGGTAGCGAAACGCAGTATTTT. This encodes CASSVGGSETQYF.